Shown below are 18 T cell receptor beta chains from a single sample sequenced in a study of T-cell memory formation after mild COVID-19. TCRdb fed the 5' RACE reads into MiXCR, producing one record per CDR3 protein. The table includes about 290,000 distinct CDR3 sequences, around 17% detected once. The sample consisted of PBMCs or a T cell subset sorted from them (not recorded which). The origin of the receptors is a man aged 18-30 years who had mild COVID-19 (a few samples of this study predate the infection). Cell type and time point are not known.

This clonotype occurred a few times. The chain couples TRBV7-2 to TRBJ2-5, with 8 bases fitting TRBD2. Germline loops: CDR1 SGHTA, CDR2 FQGNSA. V gave up 5 bases and J gave up 7 bases; unmatched junction bases: 12. This CDR3 has 15 residues. The CDR3 bases are TGTGCCAGCAGCCGATTGCCGGGGGGGACGGGGACCCAGTACTTC. Translation gives CASSRLPGGTGTQYF.

This clonotype was observed a single time. Its ends do not fully match the called genes, so a read error is possible. This chain connects TRBV25-1 to TRBJ2-2, with D possibly called TRBD1 or TRBD2 (6 bases each). Germline V gene sequence: CDR1 MGHDK, CDR2 SYGVNS. The CDR3 length is 15 residues. The CDR3 loop is CASRNRVEGAGELIF. The CDR3 bases are TGTGCCAGCAGAAACAGGGTGGAGGGCGCCGGGGAGCTGATTTTT.

V is TRBV5-1 and J is TRBJ2-7; 7 bases match TRBD1. Trimming at V came to 4 bases and at J to 0 bases, leaving 4 bases not matched to a gene. The length of the CDR3 is 14 residues. CDR1 and CDR2 (germline): SGHRS, YFSETQ. In nucleotides, the CDR3 is TGCGCCAGCAGCCCCGGGACAGCCTCCTACGAGCAGTACGTC. The encoded protein is CASSPGTASYEQYV.

V is TRBV6-5 and J is TRBJ1-5; D remains unclear. Trimming removed 6 bases from V and 7 bases from J, with 1 base in between. The CDR3 runs to 9 residues. Germline V gives CDR1 MNHEY, CDR2 SVGAGI. The CDR3 coding sequence is TGTGCCAGCAGGCAGCCCCAGCATTTT. Encoded protein: CASRQPQHF.

The CDR3 bases are TGTGCCAGCGGGAGGCTAGCGGTTCACAATGAGCAGTTCTTC. Its translation is CASGRLAVHNEQFF. The rearrangement links TRBV7-2 to TRBJ2-1; 7 positions agree with TRBD2. J was trimmed by 5 bases and V by 8 bases; bases with no gene match: 9. This CDR3 has 14 residues. Per the germline V gene, CDR1 is SGHTA and CDR2 is FQGNSA. Variable domain in full (rest from reference TRBV7-2 and TRBJ2-1): GAGVSQSPSNKVTEKGKDVELRCDPISGHTALYWYRQSLGQGLEFLIYFQGNSAPDKSGLPSDRFSAERTGGSVSTLTIQRTQQEDSAVYLCASGRLAVHNEQFFGPGTRLTVL.

This rearrangement joins TRBV2 to TRBJ2-1; D is unresolved. Germline CDR1 SNHLY, CDR2 FYNNEI. The CDR3 has 15 amino acids. V was pared by 8 bases and J by 9 bases, with 23 bases between. The CDR3 reads CASGSVVETFGEQFF. DNA for the CDR3: TGTGCCAGCGGCAGTGTGGTAGAAACATTTGGTGAGCAGTTCTTC.

This clonotype came up a few times. The rearrangement uses TRBV7-2 and TRBJ2-4; the D gene is possibly TRBD1 (6 bases). This CDR3 has 16 amino acids. Deletions cut 2 bases from V and 6 bases from J, with 17 bases between. Germline CDR1 reads SGHTA; CDR2 reads FQGNSA. CDR3 bases: TGTGCCAGCAGCTTAAGGGCGGTGGGGGCCGCAAACATTCAGTACTTC. Translated: CASSLRAVGAANIQYF.

This clonotype was observed a handful of times. This sequence joins TRBV7-9 and TRBJ2-2; D remains ambiguous. V was pared by 0 bases and J by 6 bases, with 5 bases between. The CDR3 totals 13 residues. Per germline, CDR1 SEHNR and CDR2 FQNEAQ (reference sequence). The CDR3 spells CASSLAAAGELFF. CDR3 in DNA: TGTGCCAGCAGCTTAGCGGCGGCCGGGGAGCTGTTTTTT.

The chain links TRBV15 to TRBJ1-5; possibly TRBD1 for D (6 bases). Trimming left V 0 bases short and J 7 bases short, with 13 bases between. The CDR3 is made up of 15 amino acids. Germline CDR1 and CDR2: LNHNV and YYDKDF (reference sequence). CDR3 sequence (DNA): TGTGCCACCAGCAGAGATCAAGGGGGAGGACAGCCCCAGCATTTT. This sequence encodes CATSRDQGGGQPQHF.

This clonotype was seen many times. The J gene is TRBJ2-1, the V gene TRBV7-2; D not resolved. Trimming stripped 5 bases from V and 2 bases from J, with 13 bases between. This CDR3 region has 15 residues. Germline V lookup: CDR1 SGHTA, CDR2 FQGNSA. CDR3 DNA sequence: TGTGCCAGCAGCACCGACTGGCACCCCTACAATGAGCAGTTCTTC. Its translation: CASSTDWHPYNEQFF.

In this sample, this clonotype turned up a few times. V gene TRBV4-3 combines with J gene TRBJ2-3; 8 nucleotides align to TRBD1. Germline V CDR1 and CDR2: LGHNA, YSLEER. V gave up 3 bases and J gave up 1 base; unmatched junction bases: 9. This CDR3 has 17 amino acids. The CDR3 protein is CASSQRSDRDGTDTQYF. DNA for the CDR3: TGCGCCAGCAGCCAGAGATCGGACAGGGACGGCACAGATACGCAGTATTTT.

The rearrangement uses TRBV7-3 and TRBJ2-7, with a tentative D call TRBD1 (6 bases). Trimming pared 5 bases from V and 3 bases from J, leaving 14 bases between. Germline loops: CDR1 SGHTA, CDR2 FQGTGA. This CDR3 is 14 amino acids long. CDR3: CASSEQGPSYEQYF. CDR3 DNA: TGTGCCAGCAGCGAACAGGGACCGAGCTACGAGCAGTACTTC.

This clonotype was observed a handful of times. The V gene is TRBV11-2, the J gene TRBJ2-4; 8 bases are shared with TRBD2. Germline V gene data show CDR1 as SGHAT and CDR2 as FQNNGV. This CDR3 region has 17 residues. V was clipped by 4 bases and J by 6 bases; unmatched bases: 14. The DNA for the CDR3 is TGTGCCAGCAGCTCTCTTCTCAGGGCGGGGGGTGGAAACATTCAGTACTTC. Protein sequence: CASSSLLRAGGGNIQYF.

Only a few counts were recorded for this clonotype. This chain uses TRBV13 with TRBJ1-1; 8 nucleotides agree with TRBD1. CDR3 length equals 14 residues. Germline V CDR1 and CDR2: PRHDT, FYEKMQ (reference sequence). V shed 2 bases, J shed 7 bases, and the junction held 6 bases outside the gene matches. CDR3 sequence reads: CASSLLGTGVEAFF. The CDR3 region has the DNA TGTGCCAGCAGCTTATTGGGGACAGGCGTTGAAGCTTTCTTT.

The chain employs TRBV7-6 and TRBJ2-4; possible D gene TRBD2, 6 bases. The V end was cut by 5 bases, the J end by 0 bases, with 14 bases between. CDR1 and CDR2 (germline): SGHVS, FNYEAQ. The CDR3 extends over 16 amino acids. CDR3 in DNA: TGTGCCAGCAGCCGGGACTTAAATATAGCCAAAAACATTCAGTACTTC. This sequence encodes CASSRDLNIAKNIQYF.

There are a few counts of this clonotype. This sequence joins TRBV5-4 and TRBJ2-5, with D uncertain. CDR3 size: 12 residues. In germline, CDR1 is SGHNT, CDR2 YYREEE (reference sequence). The germline V and J ends were trimmed by 4 bases and 4 bases, with 8 bases remaining between them. The chain's CDR3 is CASSVPSETQYF. The CDR3 DNA follows: TGTGCCAGCAGCGTCCCATCAGAGACCCAGTACTTC. The complete variable domain, with remaining parts taken from reference TRBV5-4 and TRBJ2-5, reads ETGVTQSPTHLIKTRGQQVTLRCSSQSGHNTVSWYQQALGQGPQFIFQYYREEENGRGNFPPRFSGLQFPNYSSELNVNALELDDSALYLCASSVPSETQYFGPGTRLLVL.

This sequence joins TRBV7-9 and TRBJ1-6, with D tentatively TRBD1 (5 bases). CDR1 is SEHNR, CDR2 FQNEAQ, per germline (reference sequence). This CDR3 region has 15 residues. The ends were cut back, 4 bases at V and 3 bases at J, with 10 bases in the middle. The CDR3 bases are TGTGCCAGCAGCTACGGGGGTCTCTATAATTCACCCCTCCACTTT. Its translation: CASSYGGLYNSPLHF.

This clonotype has just a few counts. This chain joins TRBV2 and TRBJ2-5; TRBD1 matches at 8 bases. From germline, CDR1 is SNHLY and CDR2 FYNNEI. V trimming: 6 bases; J trimming: 9 bases; junction bases outside the gene matches: 15. This CDR3 spans 15 amino acids. This chain's CDR3 is CASRPDRAQSRAQYF. DNA of the CDR3: TGTGCCAGCAGGCCGGACAGGGCCCAAAGTAGGGCCCAGTACTTC.